These 2 T cell receptor beta chains share one sample of origin, sequenced in a study of radiation and T cells in renal cell carcinoma. Time point described: baseline pretreatment blood. Documented treatment: 15 Gy SBRT to primary tumor, nephrectomy 4 weeks later. Profiling relied on immunoSEQ multiplex PCR, and the TCRdb table lists in-frame clones only, not all of them. Here the sample spans about 49,000 clones, approximately 80% being singletons. Here the sequenced sample was blood, taken from a patient whose treatment included radiotherapy and nephrectomy. These receptors were collected from an older woman with renal cell carcinoma.

The V gene is TRBV14, the J gene TRBJ2-4; TRBD1 or TRBD2 may be the D gene (5 bases each). The CDR3 length is 17 residues. Germline CDR1 SGHDN, CDR2 FVKESK. The V gene lost 3 bases and the J gene lost 2 bases, with 17 bases spanning the gap. The CDR3 spells CASSHIRDVHTKNIQYF. The CDR3 DNA sequence: TGTGCCAGCAGCCACATACGGGACGTCCATACCAAAAACATTCAGTACTTC. Full variable domain (remainder filled in from reference TRBV14 and TRBJ2-4): EAGVTQFPSHSVIEKGQTVTLRCDPISGHDNLYWYRRVMGKEIKFLLHFVKESKQDESGMPNNRFLAERTGGTYSTLKVQPAELEDSGVYFCASSHIRDVHTKNIQYFGAGTRLSVL.

The chain is built from TRBV5-1 and TRBJ2-7, with D possibly matching TRBD1 (5 bases). V was trimmed by 3 bases and J by 4 bases, leaving 14 bases between them. The CDR3 contains 14 residues. Per the germline V gene, CDR1 is SGHRS and CDR2 is YFSETQ. The CDR3 DNA reads TGCGCCAGCAGCTCCGGCAGGGTAGGGTACGAGCAGTACTTC. Translated: CASSSGRVGYEQYF.